This T cell receptor beta chain was observed in a study of blood T cell repertoires in COVID-19 (dated by TCRdb to the early 2020s). With respect to the entire study: Samples covering the acute and convalescent phases of COVID-19 were provided by collaborators in the United States, Italy and Spain. The prospective study material was composed of cDNA or gDNA derived from T cells, B-cell-depleted T cells, or PBMCs. Sample metadata almost always included a de-identified subject ID, COVID-19 status, age in years and sex. The dataset comprised deeply sampled blood TCRbeta repertoires from subjects exposed to, actively infected with, or recovered from COVID-19. Where available, HLA class I and class II types were taken from metadata supplied by the sample provider and were not determined by assay-based typing. The repertoires were made available in a free public database intended to serve as a resource for research on the immune response to SARS-CoV-2. Samples came from the ongoing ImmuneRACE study (first 160 participants) plus 1,254 subjects from 6 global collaborators. The research as a whole found: The quantity of clinical and demographic metadata differed by source and by participant and was supplied without curation.

TCRbeta CDR3 regions were amplified from genomic DNA using the immunoSEQ Assay, a bias-controlled multiplex PCR. As for how the authors treated the data: Nucleated cell counts per sample were estimated from amplification of reference gene primers within the assay. Sequence reads were collapsed and filtered to measure the absolute abundance of every unique TCRbeta CDR3 rearrangement. For each sample, productive Simpson clonality was calculated as the square root of Simpson's diversity index across productive rearrangements. Entries here come from immuneACCESS through TCRdb and include only in-frame sequences with V and J called. Some clones fail to appear in such tables; in the studies checked, an unresolved V gene covers under half of the shortfall, and the cause of the remainder is unknown. That table is the source of V, J and clone size, and D and trimming were worked out from the DNA. The sample table records 80,000 to 100,000 clones; roughly 80% of these occur just once. Of the sample, about 4.4% is held by the ten largest clones.

As regards this clone: No cognate antigen has been identified for it. Per-base quality was not reported, and no clone a single base away is much larger than it.

Whole blood was collected in K2EDTA tubes by collaborating institutions according to the institutions' own protocols. For TCRbeta analysis, collaborator samples were shipped as frozen whole blood, as isolated PBMCs, or as DNA extracted from either sample type. V gives up 5 bases and J gives up 8 bases, and the segment between their germline ends measures 18 bases. CDR1 and CDR2, looked up from the germline V gene, are SGHAT and FQNNGV. Counted from cysteine to phenylalanine, this CDR3 has 14 amino acids. The entry retains the CDR3 DNA only, 42 bases that are in frame from base 1. The receptor comes from a man aged 55 to 70 with acute or convalescent COVID-19. The rearranged segments are TRBV11-2 and TRBJ1-1; tentative D gene TRBD1, with 5 bases matching. The sequenced material came from peripheral blood. The CDR3 loop reads CASSTTQGFSEAFF. The DNA reads TGTGCCAGCAGCACGACTCAGGGTTTTAGCGAAGCTTTCTTT.